This T cell receptor (beta chain) derives from a study of shared clonotypes between healthy human individuals (dated by TCRdb to about 2020). For the wider study: Three men and two women, aged 18 to 49 years, made up the cohort. Per donor, three plates each were used for CD4 naive and CD4 memory, two for CD8 naive, and one for CD8 memory. Blood TCR repertoires of about five healthy adults were deeply sequenced to estimate repertoire size and the extent of clonotype sharing between individuals. Libraries were prepared and TCR repertoires were sequenced by different laboratories using diverse techniques, in order to increase sequencing depth and limit assay-specific biases. Each donor's leukapheresis produced roughly between roughly 0.85 and 9.5 billion PBMCs. The study at large found these results: Only blood was sampled, and tissue TCR repertoires likely differ from those in blood. Based on pairwise subsampling, the degree of clonotype sharing among donors was expected to be affected by sequencing depth. Because the study included a small number of donors, the genetic and exposure-history diversity represented was limited. Higher generation probabilities were observed for clonotypes shared by all four sorted-subset donors than for non-shared clonotypes. Sharing across a few donors was observed for 5% to 6.5% of naive CD4, under 4% of naive CD8, over 2% of memory CD4, and roughly 0.4% of memory CD8 clonotypes. Naive subsets generally had larger estimated clonotype richness than memory subsets did. Incomplete sequencing was indicated by rarefaction of sorted-subset datasets, despite the large sequencing depth.

Concerning this clone itself: Its antigen remains undetermined. No clone much larger than this one lies a single base away; base qualities are absent.

The CDR3, cysteine through phenylalanine, is 14 amino acids long. Only the CDR3 portion is preserved as DNA: 42 bases, with reading frame beginning at the first base. CDR1 and CDR2 (SNHLY, FYNNEI) derive from the germline V gene. V and J are truncated by 8 bases and 1 base respectively, leaving an intervening sequence of 12 bases. For the CD8 naive samples, CD45RO-negative cells were positively selected for CCR7, yielding a CD45RA+CCR7+ population from which TemRA cells were excluded. The donors were healthy, HIV-negative adults with no recently reported acute infections or vaccinations. All donors were Caucasian adults living in Nashville, Tennessee, USA. Blood was obtained by leukapheresis, after which PBMCs were separated by Ficoll-Histopaque density gradient centrifugation and cryopreserved in liquid nitrogen vapor phase. Purity and quantity of every magnetically sorted T cell population were checked by analytical flow cytometry. From each sorted fraction, genomic DNA was isolated and quantified by UV absorbance on a Nanodrop 2000c.

Using the deep immunoSEQ assay, multiplex PCR amplified TCR CDR3 regions from genomic DNA. Extracted genomic DNA from each cell subset was spread evenly across all wells of several immunoSEQ 96-well plates, with each plate serving as a replicate. For sorted subsets, 200 ng of genomic DNA, equivalent to 25,000 to 35,000 T cell genomes, went into each replicate PCR. Purified libraries were measured with a Qubit 3.0 fluorometer, size-checked on a Bioanalyzer 2100, and measured again with the KAPA Library Quantification kit. Each immunoSEQ 96-well plate was sequenced on its own single-read 150-cycle Illumina NextSeq 550 flow cell. Under the source paper's analysis protocol: Because the immunoSEQ output included only junctional sequences and no quality scores, the filtering could not be the same as the filtering used for full-length reads. Sequences were annotated with PyIR, a Python wrapper for IgBLAST v1.9, using IMGT germline references to assign V/J genes and CDR3. Reads were removed for weak V/J assignments (E-value above 1e-6), missing CDR3, stop codons, out-of-frame junctions, or ambiguous translated residues. V3J clonotypes were defined by identical inferred V gene, J gene, and CDR3 amino acid sequence. Percentage overlap between repertoires was computed as shared unique clonotypes divided by the size of the smaller repertoire. Repertoire richness was assessed with RTK rarefaction, the Chao1 estimator, and Recon v2.1 estimates of unobserved clonotypes. Generation probabilities for all TCRbeta clonotypes obtained by the gDNA method from a few donors were computed using OLGA. The clones in this table, taken by TCRdb from immuneACCESS, are in-frame only. Not every clone is retained; where verified, under half of the shortfall comes from an unresolved V gene, and the cause of the rest is unknown. The V and J calls and clone size are taken from that table; D and trimming were inferred from the DNA. This sample comprises some 2.1 million clones, roughly 95% of them detected only once. The ten largest clonotypes hold around 1.7% of the sample.

This sequence originates from a man aged 18-30 years in good health. Some clones in this sample may be carry-over from other donors' samples. The sequence joins TRBV2 to TRBJ1-5, with TRBD1 perhaps the D gene, on 5 matching bases. The sample was naive CD8+ T cells from PBMCs. What the cell subset or site label conveys for this sample: CD45RA+CCR7+. This receptor carries the CDR3 CASGAGRSNQPQHF. The sequenced DNA is TGTGCCAGCGGGGCCGGACGGAGCAATCAGCCCCAGCATTTT.